This TCR beta chain originates from a study of PD-1 blockade in classical Hodgkin lymphoma. Study background: Patients had nivolumab dosed at 3 mg/kg, delivered intravenously every 2 weeks.

The repertoire was sequenced with immunoSEQ multiplex PCR; TCRdb's copy has only in-frame clones and lacks some. The data hold tens of thousands of clones, with roughly 80% observed a single time. Study-level points and caveats: A significant rise in TCR diversity by C4D1 was seen for CD4+ but not CD8+ cells. In newly diagnosed patients, baseline TCR diversity was reportedly below that of healthy donors.

The CDR3 spans 16 residues. The V segment lost 5 bases and the J segment 6 bases; nucleotides outside the gene matches: 11. Germline CDR1 reads LNHDA; CDR2 reads SQIVND (reference sequence). Exposure to brentuximab vedotin varied, and each patient had relapsed following autologous stem cell transplantation. A word on this clone: The antigen is unknown.

This chain joins TRBV19 and TRBJ2-7, with 12 nucleotides matching TRBD2. The origin of this receptor is a human donor with classical Hodgkin lymphoma. Sequencing was performed on peripheral blood mononuclear cells (PBMCs), taken at baseline. CDR3 residues: CASSPYSTSGSLEQYF. CDR3 coding DNA: TGTGCCAGTAGTCCGTATTCGACTAGCGGGAGTCTCGAGCAGTACTTC.